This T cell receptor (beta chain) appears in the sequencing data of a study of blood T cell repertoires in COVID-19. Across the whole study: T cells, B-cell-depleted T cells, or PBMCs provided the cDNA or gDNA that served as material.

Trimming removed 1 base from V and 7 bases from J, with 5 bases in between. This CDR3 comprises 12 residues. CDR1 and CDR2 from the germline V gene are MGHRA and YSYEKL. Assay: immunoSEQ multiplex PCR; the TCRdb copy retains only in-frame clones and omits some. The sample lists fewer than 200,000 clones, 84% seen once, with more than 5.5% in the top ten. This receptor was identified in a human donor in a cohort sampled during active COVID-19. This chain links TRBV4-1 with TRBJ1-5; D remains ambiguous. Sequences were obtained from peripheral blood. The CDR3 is CASSQGGQPQHF. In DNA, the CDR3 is TGCGCCAGCAGCCAAGGAGGGCAGCCCCAGCATTTT.